This record looks at one TCR beta chain sequence and its context. Study processing details: Estimation of nucleated cell counts relied on the amplification of reference gene primers. This table comes from immunoSEQ multiplex PCR, and its TCRdb copy is limited to in-frame clones, with some not included. The DNA was the basis for D and trimming; V, J and clone size are from that table. The sample holds 300,000 to 450,000 clones, approximately 81% seen once. These data originate in a study of blood T cell repertoires in COVID-19. Turning to the study itself: Samples came from the United States, Italy and Spain, spanning acute and convalescent COVID-19. T cells, B-cell-depleted T cells, or PBMCs supplied cDNA or gDNA.

Germline V gives CDR1 SQVTM, CDR2 ANQGSEA. V lost 2 bases and J lost 2; bases outside the gene matches: 6. There are 16 residues in the CDR3. Sequenced input: peripheral blood. The chain uses TRBV29-1 and TRBJ2-1; 10 bases are shared with TRBD2. The sequence was collected from a woman under 30 with acute or convalescent COVID-19. The CDR3, as DNA: TGCAGCGTTGAAAGTGGCCTAGCGGGAGCCTACAATGAGCAGTTCTTC. Residues: CSVESGLAGAYNEQFF.